This T cell receptor (beta chain) is drawn from a study of blood T cells in healthy people across ages. Study at large: Roughly one uniquely barcoded beta molecule per two T cells was captured.

Primers used in a second PCR of about 7 to 12 cycles were a sample-barcoded 5' primer and a J-beta primer mix. Each single sample gave us at least 2.5 million CDR3-containing paired-end reads. TCRdb used MiXCR to reprocess the 5' RACE reads, holding one entry per CDR3 protein. The data hold hundreds of thousands of distinct CDR3 sequences, with roughly 50% observed a single time. CDR1 is MNHEY and CDR2 is SMNVEV in the germline V gene (reference sequence). The V and J ends lost 6 bases and 1 base, in that order; junction bases with no gene match: 2. The CDR3 has 13 residues. This clonotype was seen more than once but under ten times. Its antigen is still unknown. Findings and limits, study-wide: Age brought a roughly linear fall in TCR beta diversity measured per million T cells.

The material sequenced was blood. The receptor was derived from a man aged 40-49 years in good health. The chain links TRBV27 to TRBJ1-2, with TRBD1 matching 7 bases. The CDR3 loop is CASSGQVNYGYTF. In DNA form, the CDR3 reads TGTGCCAGCAGCGGACAGGTTAACTATGGCTACACCTTC.